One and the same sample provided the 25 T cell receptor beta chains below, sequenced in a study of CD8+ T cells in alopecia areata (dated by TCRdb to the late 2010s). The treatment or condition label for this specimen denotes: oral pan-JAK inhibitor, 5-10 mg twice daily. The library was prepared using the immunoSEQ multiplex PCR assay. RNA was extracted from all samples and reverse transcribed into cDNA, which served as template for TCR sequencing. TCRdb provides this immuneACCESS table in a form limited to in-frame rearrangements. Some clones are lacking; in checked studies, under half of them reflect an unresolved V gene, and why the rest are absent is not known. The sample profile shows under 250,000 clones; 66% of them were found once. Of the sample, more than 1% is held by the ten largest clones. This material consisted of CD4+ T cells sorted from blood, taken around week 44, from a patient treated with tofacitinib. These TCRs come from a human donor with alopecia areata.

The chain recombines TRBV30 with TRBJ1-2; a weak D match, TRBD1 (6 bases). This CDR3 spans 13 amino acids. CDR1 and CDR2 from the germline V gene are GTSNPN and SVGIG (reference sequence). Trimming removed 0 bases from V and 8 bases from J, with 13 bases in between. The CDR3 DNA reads TGTGCCTGGAGTGTCGTCCAGGGGAGAGGCTACACCTTC. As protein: CAWSVVQGRGYTF.

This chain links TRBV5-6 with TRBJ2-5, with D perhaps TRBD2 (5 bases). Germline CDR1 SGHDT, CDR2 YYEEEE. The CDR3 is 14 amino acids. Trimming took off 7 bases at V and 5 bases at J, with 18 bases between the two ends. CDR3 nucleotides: TGTGCCAGCGGTCTTCGGGGTGTCCGGGAGACCCAGTACTTC. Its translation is CASGLRGVRETQYF. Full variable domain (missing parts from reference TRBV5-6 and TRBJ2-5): DAGVTQSPTHLIKTRGQQVTLRCSPKSGHDTVSWYQQALGQGPQFIFQYYEEEERQRGNFPDRFSGHQFPNYSSELNVNALLLGDSALYLCASGLRGVRETQYFGPGTRLLVL.

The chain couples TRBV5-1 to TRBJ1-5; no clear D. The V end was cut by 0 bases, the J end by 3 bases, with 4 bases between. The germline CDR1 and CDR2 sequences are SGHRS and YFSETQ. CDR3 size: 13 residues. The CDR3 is CASSLDDNQPQHF. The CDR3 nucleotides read TGCGCCAGCAGCTTGGATGACAATCAGCCCCAGCATTTT.

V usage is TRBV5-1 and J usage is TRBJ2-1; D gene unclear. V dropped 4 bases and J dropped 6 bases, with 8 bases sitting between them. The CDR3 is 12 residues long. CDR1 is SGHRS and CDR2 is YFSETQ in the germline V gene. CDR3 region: CASSGSGNEQFF. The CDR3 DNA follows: TGCGCCAGCAGCGGGTCGGGCAATGAGCAGTTCTTC.

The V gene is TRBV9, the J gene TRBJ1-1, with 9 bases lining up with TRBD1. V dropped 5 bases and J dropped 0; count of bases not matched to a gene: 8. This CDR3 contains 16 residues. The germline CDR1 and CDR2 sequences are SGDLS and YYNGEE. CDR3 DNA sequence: TGTGCCAGCAGACCGGGACAGGGAGTTATGAACACTGAAGCTTTCTTT. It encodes CASRPGQGVMNTEAFF.

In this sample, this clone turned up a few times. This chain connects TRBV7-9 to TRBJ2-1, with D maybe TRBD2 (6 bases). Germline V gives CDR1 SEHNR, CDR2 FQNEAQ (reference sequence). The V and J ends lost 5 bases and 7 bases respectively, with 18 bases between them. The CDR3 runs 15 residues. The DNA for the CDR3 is TGTGCCAGCAGCCCGGAGGGGAGGCGTTGGAATGAGCAGTTCTTC. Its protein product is CASSPEGRRWNEQFF.

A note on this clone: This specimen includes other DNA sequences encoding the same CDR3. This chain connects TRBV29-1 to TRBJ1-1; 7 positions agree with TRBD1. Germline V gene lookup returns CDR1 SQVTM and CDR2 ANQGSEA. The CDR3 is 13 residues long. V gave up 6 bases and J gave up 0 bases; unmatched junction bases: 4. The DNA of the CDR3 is TGCAGCGTCCTGGGACAGATGAACACTGAAGCTTTCTTT. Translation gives CSVLGQMNTEAFF.

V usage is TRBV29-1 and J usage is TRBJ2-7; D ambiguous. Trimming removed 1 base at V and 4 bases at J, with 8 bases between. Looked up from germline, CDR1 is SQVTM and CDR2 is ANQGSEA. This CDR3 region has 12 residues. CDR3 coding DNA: TGCAGCGTTGAAGTTTCCGGATACGAGCAGTACTTC. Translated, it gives CSVEVSGYEQYF.

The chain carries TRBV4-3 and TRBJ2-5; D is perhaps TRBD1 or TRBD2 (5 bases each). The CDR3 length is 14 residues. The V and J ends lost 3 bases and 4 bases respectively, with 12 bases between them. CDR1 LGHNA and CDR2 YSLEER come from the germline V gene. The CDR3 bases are TGCGCCAGCAGCCAGCTTGGGGGAGCAGAGACCCAGTACTTC. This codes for CASSQLGGAETQYF.

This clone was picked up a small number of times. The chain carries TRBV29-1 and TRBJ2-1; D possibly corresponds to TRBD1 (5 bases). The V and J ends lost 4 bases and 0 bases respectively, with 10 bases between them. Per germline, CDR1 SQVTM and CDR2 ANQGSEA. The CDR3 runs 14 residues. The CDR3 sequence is CSVVGQSSYNEQFF. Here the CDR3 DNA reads TGCAGCGTTGTGGGGCAGAGCTCCTACAATGAGCAGTTCTTC.

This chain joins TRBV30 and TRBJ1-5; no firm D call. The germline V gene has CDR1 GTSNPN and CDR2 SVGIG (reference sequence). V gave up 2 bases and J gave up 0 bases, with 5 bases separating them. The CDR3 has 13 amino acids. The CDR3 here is CAWSQVSNQPQHF. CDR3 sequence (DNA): TGTGCCTGGAGTCAGGTTAGCAATCAGCCCCAGCATTTT.

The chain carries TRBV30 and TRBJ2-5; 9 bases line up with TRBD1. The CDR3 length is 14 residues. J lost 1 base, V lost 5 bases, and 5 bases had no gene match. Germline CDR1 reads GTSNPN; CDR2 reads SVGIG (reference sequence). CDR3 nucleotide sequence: TGTGCCTGGGAGGGACAGGGAAGCCAAGAGACCCAGTACTTC. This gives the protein CAWEGQGSQETQYF.

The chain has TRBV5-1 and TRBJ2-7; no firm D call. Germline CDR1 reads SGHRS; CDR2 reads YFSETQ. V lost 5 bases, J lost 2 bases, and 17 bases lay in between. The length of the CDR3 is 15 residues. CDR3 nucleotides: TGCGCCAGCAGGGGGTTGAACCAAGAAGCCTACGAGCAGTACTTC. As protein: CASRGLNQEAYEQYF.

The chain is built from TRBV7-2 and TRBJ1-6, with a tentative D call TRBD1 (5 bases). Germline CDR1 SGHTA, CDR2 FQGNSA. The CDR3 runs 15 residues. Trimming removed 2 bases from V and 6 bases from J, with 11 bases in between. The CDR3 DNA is TGTGCCAGCAGCTTAAGAGGGCAGGGTAATTCACCCCTCCACTTT. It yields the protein CASSLRGQGNSPLHF.

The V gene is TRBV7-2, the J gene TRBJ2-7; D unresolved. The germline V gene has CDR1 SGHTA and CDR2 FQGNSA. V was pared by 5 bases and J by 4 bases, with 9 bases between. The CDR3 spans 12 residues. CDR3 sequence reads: CASSPQRYEQYF. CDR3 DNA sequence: TGTGCCAGCAGCCCTCAACGTTACGAGCAGTACTTC. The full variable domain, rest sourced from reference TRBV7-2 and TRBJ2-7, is GAGVSQSPSNKVTEKGKDVELRCDPISGHTALYWYRQSLGQGLEFLIYFQGNSAPDKSGLPSDRFSAERTGGSVSTLTIQRTQQEDSAVYLCASSPQRYEQYFGPGTRLTVT.

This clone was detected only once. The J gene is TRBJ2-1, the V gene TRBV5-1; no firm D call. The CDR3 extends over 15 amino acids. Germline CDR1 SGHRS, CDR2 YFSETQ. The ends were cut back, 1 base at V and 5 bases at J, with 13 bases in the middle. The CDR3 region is CASSLSDFWDNEQFF. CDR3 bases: TGCGCCAGCAGCTTGTCAGATTTTTGGGACAATGAGCAGTTCTTC.

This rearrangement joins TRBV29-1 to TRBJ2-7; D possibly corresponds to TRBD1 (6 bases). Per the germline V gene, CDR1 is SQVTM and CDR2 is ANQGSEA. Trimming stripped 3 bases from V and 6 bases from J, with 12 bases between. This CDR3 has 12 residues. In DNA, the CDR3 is TGCAGCGTTGAGGTACAGGGATCCGAGCAGTACTTC. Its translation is CSVEVQGSEQYF.

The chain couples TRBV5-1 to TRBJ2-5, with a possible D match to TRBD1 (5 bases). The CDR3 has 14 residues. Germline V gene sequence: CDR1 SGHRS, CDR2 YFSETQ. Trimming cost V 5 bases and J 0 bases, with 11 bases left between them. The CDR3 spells CASRETAYQETQYF. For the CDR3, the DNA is TGCGCCAGCAGGGAGACAGCATACCAAGAGACCCAGTACTTC.

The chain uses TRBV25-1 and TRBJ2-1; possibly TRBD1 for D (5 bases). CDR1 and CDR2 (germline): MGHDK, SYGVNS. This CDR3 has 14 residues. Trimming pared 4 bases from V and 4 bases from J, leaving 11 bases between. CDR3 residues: CASSGRGGYNEQFF. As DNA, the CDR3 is TGTGCCAGCAGTGGAAGGGGTGGGTACAATGAGCAGTTCTTC.

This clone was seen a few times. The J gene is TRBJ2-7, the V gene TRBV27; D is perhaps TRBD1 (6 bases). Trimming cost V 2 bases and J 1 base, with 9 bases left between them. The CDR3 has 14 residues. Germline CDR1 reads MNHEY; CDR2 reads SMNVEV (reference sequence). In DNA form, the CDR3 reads TGTGCCAGCAGTTTAAAGGACAGTTCCTACGAGCAGTACTTC. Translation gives CASSLKDSSYEQYF.

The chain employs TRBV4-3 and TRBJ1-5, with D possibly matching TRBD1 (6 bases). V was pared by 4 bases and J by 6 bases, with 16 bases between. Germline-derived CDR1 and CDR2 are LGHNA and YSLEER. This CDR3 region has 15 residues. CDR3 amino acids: CASSPELRGSQPQHF. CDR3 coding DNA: TGCGCCAGCAGCCCCGAACTGAGGGGGAGTCAGCCCCAGCATTTT.

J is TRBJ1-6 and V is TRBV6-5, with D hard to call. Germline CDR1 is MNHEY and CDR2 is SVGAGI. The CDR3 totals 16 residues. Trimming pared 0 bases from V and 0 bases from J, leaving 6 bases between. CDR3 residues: CASSYSKGSYNSPLHF. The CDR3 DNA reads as TGTGCCAGCAGTTACTCCAAGGGCTCCTATAATTCACCCCTCCACTTT.

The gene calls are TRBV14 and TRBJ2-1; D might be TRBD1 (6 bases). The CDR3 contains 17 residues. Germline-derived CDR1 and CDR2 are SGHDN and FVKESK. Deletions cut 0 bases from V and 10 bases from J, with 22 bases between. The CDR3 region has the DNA TGTGCCAGCAGCCAAGACGAAGGGGGACGGAGGTGGAGGGAGCAGTTCTTC. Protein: CASSQDEGGRRWREQFF. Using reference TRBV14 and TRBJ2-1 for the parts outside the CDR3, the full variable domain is EAGVTQFPSHSVIEKGQTVTLRCDPISGHDNLYWYRRVMGKEIKFLLHFVKESKQDESGMPNNRFLAERTGGTYSTLKVQPAELEDSGVYFCASSQDEGGRRWREQFFGPGTRLTVL.

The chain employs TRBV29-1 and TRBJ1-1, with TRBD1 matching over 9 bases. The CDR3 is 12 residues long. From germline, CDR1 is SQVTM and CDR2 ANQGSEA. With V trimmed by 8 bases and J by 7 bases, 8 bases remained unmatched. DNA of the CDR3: TGCAGCCTTTCGACAGGGGGGGATGAAGCTTTCTTT. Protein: CSLSTGGDEAFF. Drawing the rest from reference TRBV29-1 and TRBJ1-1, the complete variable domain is SAVISQKPSRDICQRGTSLTIQCQVDSQVTMMFWYRQQPGQSLTLIATANQGSEATYESGFVIDKFPISRPNLTFSTLTVSNMSPEDSSIYLCSLSTGGDEAFFGQGTRLTVV.

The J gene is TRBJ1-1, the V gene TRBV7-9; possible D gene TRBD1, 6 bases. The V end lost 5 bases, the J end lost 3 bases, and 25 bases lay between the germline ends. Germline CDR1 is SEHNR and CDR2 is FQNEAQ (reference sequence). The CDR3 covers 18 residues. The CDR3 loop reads CASSAYHVGGAYHTEAFF. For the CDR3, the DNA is TGTGCCAGCAGCGCCTACCACGTGGGGGGGGCCTACCACACTGAAGCTTTCTTT.